This T cell receptor beta chain was obtained from a study of OX40 agonist ivuxolimab in advanced cancers. Whole-study context: An agonistic human IgG2 monoclonal antibody against OX40 (CD134) was given. Every 2 weeks, patients received ivuxolimab intravenously, dosed at 0.01 to 10 mg/kg. Age averaged roughly 60 years (range roughly 20 to 90), and less than 85% were male. Study conclusions and caveats: Expanded clones tended on average to be more numerous among CD8+ T cells than CD4+.

Method: immunoSEQ multiplex PCR; TCRdb's copy keeps in-frame clones and lacks some. The sample yields under 85,000 clones, approximately 88% seen once. A word on this clone: Its antigen is unknown.

Germline V gene data show CDR1 as SEHNR and CDR2 as FQNEAQ (reference sequence). The CDR3 runs 17 residues. Trimming at V came to 1 base and at J to 5 bases, leaving 10 bases not matched to a gene. The chain carries TRBV7-9 and TRBJ2-5; 10 bases line up with TRBD1. The clonotype was recovered from an adult with an advanced solid tumor such as melanoma, head and neck, liver or kidney cancer. Sequenced material: CD4+ or CD8+ T cells sorted from blood, taken in a trial of the OX40 agonist ivuxolimab. CDR3 sequence reads: CASSLGPGRGQGETQYF. CDR3 sequence (DNA): TGTGCCAGCAGCTTAGGTCCTGGGCGGGGACAGGGGGAGACCCAGTACTTC.